The subject of this entry is one T cell receptor (beta chain). What it binds is unknown. The data were produced by immunoSEQ multiplex PCR, yet TCRdb's version contains in-frame clones alone and is incomplete. The sample shows about 160,000 clones, 88% of them seen only once. Germline V gives CDR1 MNHEY, CDR2 SVGAGI. The ends were cut back, 0 bases at V and 7 bases at J, with 12 bases in the middle. There are 14 residues in the CDR3. This sample was included in a study of T cell responses to AZD1222 COVID-19 vaccine. Broader study findings: Spike-specific TCR repertoires showed rising breadth and depth after two AZD1222 doses. Donors were mostly white British, more females; clonal diversity possibly underestimated. Regions 160-218 and 743-854 dominated among vaccine-associated CD4 TCRs spanning spike.

The sequence came from an adult who received the AZD1222 COVID-19 vaccine. The sequences come from peripheral blood, collected 28 days after the second AZD1222 dose. The V and J genes are TRBV6-5 and TRBJ1-2; the D is unclear. For the CDR3, the DNA is TGTGCCAGCAGTTACTCCCCAGGCACGGTTGGCTACACCTTC. Translating gives CASSYSPGTVGYTF.